This TCR beta chain originates from a study of control samples from healthy donors and cancer patients. Sequenced by immunoSEQ multiplex PCR; TCRdb stores in-frame clones only, minus some. The table records tens of thousands of clones, 85% to 90% of them present only once. This TCR was recovered from a woman aged 55-69 years in good health. The sequenced sample consisted of blood.

The CDR3: CASSAPPRLAGENTDTQYF. Written as DNA, the CDR3 is TGTGCCAGCTCAGCCCCCCCTAGACTAGCGGGGGAGAATACAGATACGCAGTATTTT. The chain has TRBV18 and TRBJ2-3, with 12 bases aligning to TRBD2. CDR3 length: 19 residues. Germline lookup yields CDR1 KGHSH and CDR2 LQKENI. V was pared by 5 bases and J by 3 bases, with 15 bases of the junction left unmatched.